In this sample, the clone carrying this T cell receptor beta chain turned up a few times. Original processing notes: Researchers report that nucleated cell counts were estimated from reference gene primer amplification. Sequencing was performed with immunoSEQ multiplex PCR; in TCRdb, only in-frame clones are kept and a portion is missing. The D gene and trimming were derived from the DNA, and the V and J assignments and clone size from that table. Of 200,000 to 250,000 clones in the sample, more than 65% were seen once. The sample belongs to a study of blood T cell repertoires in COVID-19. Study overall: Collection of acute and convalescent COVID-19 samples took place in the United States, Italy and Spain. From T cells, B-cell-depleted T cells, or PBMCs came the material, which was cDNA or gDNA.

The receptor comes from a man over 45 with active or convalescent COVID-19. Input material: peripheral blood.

In nucleotides, the CDR3 is TGTGCCAGCAATTGGCTGGGGGGTACAGATACGCAGTATTTT. Amino acid sequence: CASNWLGGTDTQYF. The chain joins TRBV11-3 to TRBJ2-3; weak D call: TRBD2 (6 bases). Germline-derived CDR1 and CDR2 are SGHNT and YENEEA. Deletions cut 7 bases from V and 3 bases from J, with 14 bases between. The CDR3 contains 14 residues.